This entry lists 31 T cell receptor beta chains sequenced from one sample in a study of blood T cell repertoires in COVID-19. Only in-frame clones appear in the TCRdb table, and some are missing; sequencing was by immunoSEQ multiplex PCR. The sample lists about 19,000 clones; 85% to 90% were seen once. Sequencing was done on a sample of peripheral blood. These receptors were collected from a human donor in a cohort sampled during active COVID-19.

This chain uses TRBV28 with TRBJ2-3, with D perhaps TRBD1 (7 bases). This CDR3 is 15 amino acids long. Trimming took off 4 bases at V and 4 bases at J, with 15 bases between the two ends. CDR1 is MDHEN, CDR2 SYDVKM, per germline. CDR3 DNA sequence: TGTGCCAGCAGTTCAACCTCCAGGGGGGCAGATACGCAGTATTTT. It yields the protein CASSSTSRGADTQYF. The full variable domain, rest sourced from reference TRBV28 and TRBJ2-3, is DVKVTQSSRYLVKRTGEKVFLECVQDMDHENMFWYRQDPGLGLRLIYFSYDVKMKEKGDIPEGYSVSREKKERFSLILESASTNQTSMYLCASSSTSRGADTQYFGPGTRLTVL.

This chain connects TRBV11-2 to TRBJ2-6; TRBD1 aligns across 7 bases. Losses at the gene ends were 1 base for V and 0 bases for J; bases not matched to a gene: 6. Per germline, CDR1 SGHAT and CDR2 FQNNGV. The CDR3 has 18 amino acids. The DNA for the CDR3 is TGTGCCAGCAGCTTAGGGACAGGTTCTTTCTCTGGGGCCAACGTCCTGACTTTC. As protein: CASSLGTGSFSGANVLTF.

The chain's CDR3 is CASSIIWGVRQETQYF. The CDR3 DNA reads TGTGCCAGTAGTATTATTTGGGGAGTTCGGCAAGAGACCCAGTACTTC. This chain uses TRBV19 with TRBJ2-5; maybe TRBD2 (5 bases). Germline CDR1 and CDR2: LNHDA and SQIVND (reference sequence). V was trimmed by 3 bases and J by 2 bases, leaving 16 bases between them. The CDR3 is made up of 16 amino acids. The full variable domain, with the rest looked up from reference TRBV19 and TRBJ2-5, is DGGITQSPKYLFRKEGQNVTLSCEQNLNHDAMYWYRQDPGQGLRLIYYSQIVNDFQKGDIAEGYSVSREKKESFPLTVTSAQKNPTAFYLCASSIIWGVRQETQYFGPGTRLLVL.

The chain joins TRBV29-1 to TRBJ2-7; 11 bases are shared with TRBD1. Germline CDR1 and CDR2: SQVTM and ANQGSEA. CDR3 length: 12 amino acids. V lost 7 bases and J lost 6; bases outside the gene matches: 5. This CDR3 is CSAGQGGGEQYF. Here the CDR3 DNA reads TGCAGCGCGGGACAGGGGGGCGGCGAGCAGTACTTC.

The chain uses TRBV25-1 and TRBJ2-6; no definite D call. The length of the CDR3 is 14 residues. Trimming left V 5 bases short and J 3 bases short, with 8 bases between. CDR1 and CDR2 (germline): MGHDK, SYGVNS. In DNA form, the CDR3 reads TGTGCCAGCAGTTCCCGAGGTGGGGCCAACGTCCTGACTTTC. It translates to CASSSRGGANVLTF.

This chain uses TRBV7-2 with TRBJ1-2; D perhaps matches TRBD1 (5 bases). The CDR3 has 13 amino acids. The germline V gene encodes CDR1 SGHTA and CDR2 FQGNSA. V lost 3 bases to trimming and J lost 4 bases, with 9 bases between them. The CDR3 sequence: CASSFRVIYGYTF. CDR3 bases: TGTGCCAGCAGCTTCAGGGTAATCTATGGCTACACCTTC.

V is TRBV10-1 and J is TRBJ2-1; TRBD2 matches 7 bases. This CDR3 region has 16 residues. The germline gives CDR1 WNHNN, CDR2 SYGVQD (reference sequence). The J segment lost 4 bases and the V segment lost 0 bases, leaving 6 bases of the junction unmatched. The DNA of the CDR3 is TGCGCCAGCAGTGAGTCCAGGGCTAGCGGTTACAATGAGCAGTTCTTC. This sequence encodes CASSESRASGYNEQFF.

Written as DNA, the CDR3 is TGCGCCAGCAGCCAAGATTTAGGCCTAGCGGGGGTACGGTCCTACAATGAGCAGTTCTTC. Translating gives CASSQDLGLAGVRSYNEQFF. This chain joins TRBV4-1 and TRBJ2-1, with 10 positions matching TRBD2. Germline trimming cut 0 bases from V and 1 base from J; bases unmatched to any gene: 12. Looked up from germline, CDR1 is MGHRA and CDR2 is YSYEKL. The CDR3 is 20 amino acids.

The J gene is TRBJ2-3, the V gene TRBV5-1, with 7 bases lining up with TRBD2. V shed 0 bases and J 2 bases; nucleotides not matched to a gene: 3. The CDR3 has 15 amino acids. CDR1 is SGHRS, CDR2 YFSETQ, per germline. The CDR3 region has the DNA TGCGCCAGCAGCTTGGGGGACTACTACACAGATACGCAGTATTTT. It specifies CASSLGDYYTDTQYF.

The chain uses TRBV9 and TRBJ2-5, with TRBD2 matching over 8 bases. Per germline, CDR1 SGDLS and CDR2 YYNGEE. J gave up 5 bases and V 0 bases, and 9 bases lay outside the gene matches. The CDR3 extends over 16 amino acids. The CDR3 is CASSVVGAGGLETQYF. As DNA, the CDR3 is TGTGCCAGCAGCGTAGTTGGGGCGGGGGGACTCGAGACCCAGTACTTC.

The chain uses TRBV5-1 and TRBJ2-2, with D hard to call. V lost 1 base and J 3 bases, leaving 13 bases between the germline ends. The V gene's germline CDR1 is SGHRS and CDR2 YFSETQ. The CDR3 has 16 amino acids. CDR3 DNA sequence: TGCGCCAGCAGCTTGTTCCCAGGTTTAGACACCGGGGAGCTGTTTTTT. Encoded protein: CASSLFPGLDTGELFF. The complete variable domain, with remaining parts taken from reference TRBV5-1 and TRBJ2-2, reads KAGVTQTPRYLIKTRGQQVTLSCSPISGHRSVSWYQQTPGQGLQFLFEYFSETQRNKGNFPGRFSGRQFSNSRSEMNVSTLELGDSALYLCASSLFPGLDTGELFFGEGSRLTVL.

A single count supports this clone. The DNA for the CDR3 is TGTGCCAGCAGCTTGTCCCCCGGGACTAGCCATAAGACGAACACCGGGGAGCTGTTTTTT. Encoded protein: CASSLSPGTSHKTNTGELFF. The V call is TRBV7-8, the J call TRBJ2-2; the match to TRBD2 covers 9 bases. This CDR3 is built from 20 residues. J lost 0 bases, V lost 3 bases, and 14 bases had no gene match. CDR1 is SGHVS, CDR2 FQNEAQ, per germline. Supplemented by reference TRBV7-8 and TRBJ2-2, the full variable domain reads GAGVSQSPRYKVAKRGQDVALRCDPISGHVSLFWYQQALGQGPEFLTYFQNEAQLDKSGLPSDRFFAERPEGSVSTLKIQRTQQEDSAVYLCASSLSPGTSHKTNTGELFFGEGSRLTVL.

The chain joins TRBV6-1 to TRBJ1-4, with D hard to call. Germline V CDR1 and CDR2: MNHNS, SASEGT. The CDR3 length is 15 residues. Trimming took off 2 bases at V and 3 bases at J, with 10 bases between the two ends. Here the CDR3 reads CASSELGSANEKLFF. In DNA form, the CDR3 reads TGTGCCAGCAGTGAACTAGGGAGCGCTAATGAAAAACTGTTTTTT.

The gene calls are TRBV5-6 and TRBJ1-2; 9 nucleotides agree with TRBD1. CDR1 is SGHDT and CDR2 is YYEEEE in the germline V gene. V lost 4 bases, J lost 9 bases, and 13 bases stayed unmatched. The CDR3 has 15 amino acids. DNA for the CDR3: TGTGCCAGCAGCCTTTACCGGGACAGGGTTGCTCGCTACACCTTC. This codes for CASSLYRDRVARYTF.

As DNA, the CDR3 is TGCGCCAGCAGCCCCTGGGACAGGGAGTACACTGAAGCTTTCTTT. Its translation is CASSPWDREYTEAFF. V and J are TRBV5-1 and TRBJ1-1; 9 nucleotides agree with TRBD1. The CDR3 length is 15 residues. V shed 4 bases and J 3 bases; nucleotides not matched to a gene: 7. CDR1 SGHRS and CDR2 YFSETQ come from the germline V gene.

The J gene is TRBJ2-3, the V gene TRBV5-5; D gene uncertain. V lost 1 base, J lost 5 bases, and 5 bases lay in between. The CDR3 sequence is 12 residues long. Germline V CDR1 and CDR2: SGHKS, YYEKEE (reference sequence). The CDR3 reads CASSLLLDTQYF. CDR3 in DNA: TGTGCCAGCAGCTTGCTTTTAGATACGCAGTATTTT.

This rearrangement joins TRBV29-1 to TRBJ1-2, with D perhaps TRBD1 (5 bases). V gave up 4 bases and J gave up 2 bases, with 8 bases separating them. Looked up from germline, CDR1 is SQVTM and CDR2 is ANQGSEA. The CDR3 sequence is 12 residues long. The CDR3 DNA is TGCAGCGTTGGGACACCGAACTATGGCTACACCTTC. Translated: CSVGTPNYGYTF.

The chain combines TRBV10-2 with TRBJ2-6, with 7 bases that match TRBD1. The CDR3 sequence is 16 residues long. Germline-derived CDR1 and CDR2 are WSHSY and SAAADI. After removal of 3 bases from V and 0 bases from J, the junction contained 2 bases not matched to a gene. CDR3 nucleotide sequence: TGCGCCAGCAGTGAAGGGGGCATCTCTGGGGCCAACGTCCTGACTTTC. It yields the protein CASSEGGISGANVLTF.

The chain has TRBV7-9 and TRBJ2-2; no firm D call. Germline CDR1 SEHNR, CDR2 FQNEAQ (reference sequence). The CDR3 is 15 amino acids. The V end was cut by 3 bases, the J end by 4 bases, with 12 bases between. The CDR3 sequence: CASSLHQAITGELFF. In DNA form, the CDR3 reads TGTGCCAGCAGCTTGCATCAAGCAATCACCGGGGAGCTGTTTTTT.

The V and J genes are TRBV7-9 and TRBJ2-5; 10 bases map to TRBD1. This CDR3 has 16 residues. CDR1 and CDR2 from the germline V gene are SEHNR and FQNEAQ (reference sequence). V was clipped by 2 bases and J by 4 bases; unmatched bases: 7. In nucleotides, the CDR3 is TGTGCCAGCAGCTTAATTGGGGACAGGGGTCGAGAGACCCAGTACTTC. It specifies CASSLIGDRGRETQYF.

This clone has only one observation. V and J are TRBV6-5 and TRBJ2-4, with D perhaps matching TRBD2 (6 bases). Trimming took 11 bases from V and 2 from J, leaving 10 bases between them. CDR1 is MNHEY, CDR2 SVGAGI, per germline. The CDR3 is 12 residues long. The CDR3 protein is CASRGTKNIQYF. The CDR3 coding sequence is TGTGCCTCCCGGGGGACCAAAAACATTCAGTACTTC.

The CDR3 region is CASSRHNSPLGYTF. The DNA for the CDR3 is TGCGCCAGCAGCCGACACAATTCTCCTCTTGGCTACACCTTC. V usage is TRBV5-1 and J usage is TRBJ1-2; no clear D gene. Germline CDR1 and CDR2: SGHRS and YFSETQ. The V end lost 4 bases, the J end lost 7 bases, and 17 bases lay between the germline ends. CDR3 size: 14 residues.

This chain connects TRBV5-1 to TRBJ2-1, with D possibly being TRBD2 (6 bases). The CDR3 sequence is 15 residues long. The V end was cut by 0 bases, the J end by 2 bases, with 9 bases between. Per the germline V gene, CDR1 is SGHRS and CDR2 is YFSETQ. CDR3 nucleotides: TGCGCCAGCAGCTTGGGAGGCGGGGCCTACAATGAGCAGTTCTTC. This translates into CASSLGGGAYNEQFF.

CDR3 DNA sequence: TGTGCCAGCATCAAAGACAGGGGGCGGGAGACCCAGTACTTC. Translating gives CASIKDRGRETQYF. This chain uses TRBV6-5 with TRBJ2-5; 10 bases are shared with TRBD1. The germline CDR1 and CDR2 sequences are MNHEY and SVGAGI. V shed 7 bases, J shed 5 bases, and the junction held 7 bases outside the gene matches. CDR3 size: 14 residues.

CDR3 residues: CASSGSRDRRLLLNNEQFF. The CDR3 DNA sequence: TGTGCCAGCAGTGGAAGTCGGGACAGGAGACTCTTGTTGAACAATGAGCAGTTCTTC. V is TRBV6-1 and J is TRBJ2-1, with TRBD1 matching over 8 bases. The CDR3 is made up of 19 amino acids. Germline trimming cut 4 bases from V and 5 bases from J; bases unmatched to any gene: 19. In germline, CDR1 is MNHNS, CDR2 SASEGT.

The chain joins TRBV7-9 to TRBJ2-3, with no clear D. V gave up 1 base and J gave up 0 bases, with 8 bases separating them. The CDR3 contains 15 residues. CDR1 and CDR2 from the germline V gene are SEHNR and FQNEAQ (reference sequence). For the CDR3, the DNA is TGTGCCAGCAGCTTAGGCACAGCTAGCACAGATACGCAGTATTTT. Its protein is CASSLGTASTDTQYF.

The V call is TRBV11-2, the J call TRBJ2-5, with 13 bases lining up with TRBD2. Germline-derived CDR1 and CDR2 are SGHAT and FQNNGV. V trimming: 5 bases; J trimming: 5 bases; junction bases outside the gene matches: 8. The CDR3 sequence is 16 residues long. The CDR3 loop reads CASSPGTSGVGETQYF. The CDR3 coding sequence is TGTGCCAGCAGCCCTGGGACTAGCGGGGTCGGTGAGACCCAGTACTTC.

The chain carries TRBV5-1 and TRBJ1-2, with 10 bases identical to TRBD1. The CDR3 spans 16 residues. Looked up from germline, CDR1 is SGHRS and CDR2 is YFSETQ. The J segment lost 2 bases and the V segment lost 5 bases, leaving 9 bases of the junction unmatched. CDR3 amino acids: CASSPSGQGKNYGYTF. DNA of the CDR3: TGCGCCAGCAGTCCTTCGGGACAGGGGAAAAACTATGGCTACACCTTC.

The chain is built from TRBV7-8 and TRBJ1-3, with 9 bases lining up with TRBD1. The length of the CDR3 is 19 residues. The J segment lost 2 bases and the V segment lost 4 bases, leaving 15 bases of the junction unmatched. Germline V gene data show CDR1 as SGHVS and CDR2 as FQNEAQ. The CDR3 sequence is CASSSRDRETLWAGNTIYF. In DNA, the CDR3 is TGTGCCAGCAGCTCGAGGGACAGGGAAACATTGTGGGCTGGAAACACCATATATTTT.

In regard to this clone: The junction shows a germline mismatch at one end, possibly a read error. V usage is TRBV4-1 and J usage is TRBJ1-5; tentatively, D is TRBD1 (5 bases). The CDR3 extends over 13 amino acids. Germline CDR1 reads MGHRA; CDR2 reads YSYEKL. This chain's CDR3 is CASSQAGNQAQHF. The CDR3 nucleotides are TGCGCCAGCAGCCAAGCAGGGAATCAGGCCCAGCATTTT.

The CDR3 DNA reads as TGTGCCAGTAATACAGGGGTGGCAGATACGCAGTATTTT. It codes for CASNTGVADTQYF. The V call is TRBV12-3 or TRBV12-4, the J call TRBJ2-3, with 7 positions matching TRBD1. CDR3 length: 13 residues. V dropped 9 bases and J dropped 4; count of bases not matched to a gene: 7.